Listed below are T cell receptor beta chains from one sample, sequenced in a study of blood T cells in healthy people across ages. Using its own MiXCR run on the 5' RACE reads, TCRdb lists one record per CDR3 protein. The repertoire holds approximately 900,000 distinct CDR3 sequences, with around 29% as singletons. These sequences were also reported in another study, on T cells of mothers and their children.

The sample was blood. These receptors originate from a woman between 40 and 55 years old in good health. CDR3s include the opening cysteine and the closing phenylalanine or tryptophan. A D gene is named only where the DNA matches it firmly. Clone size is given for some rows only: seen once, a few or many times, or a class if the clone is expanded.

V gene,D gene,J gene,clone size,CDR3 DNA,CDR3 protein
TRBV2,-,TRBJ2-1,many,TGTGCCAGCGGAGAACTACAGGGCAATGAGCAGTTCTTC,CASGELQGNEQFF
TRBV7-9,-,TRBJ2-3,many,TGTGCCAGCAGCTTAATGGGTAACACAGATACGCAGTATTTT,CASSLMGNTDTQYF
TRBV7-2,-,TRBJ2-3,few,TGTGCCAGCAGCTTAGCGCTGGCGGAGCAAGATACGCAGTATTTT,CASSLALAEQDTQYF
TRBV28,-,TRBJ1-1,-,TGTGCCAGCAGTTTACCGCAGGGGAACACTGAAGCTTTCTTT,CASSLPQGNTEAFF
TRBV20-1,TRBD1,TRBJ1-1,-,TGCAGTGCTAGAGGGACAGGGGAGGGGACTGAAGCTTTCTTT,CSARGTGEGTEAFF
TRBV7-8,TRBD2,TRBJ2-2,-,TGTGCCAGCAGCCTAGCGGGGGGCACAACCGGGGAGCTGTTTTTT,CASSLAGGTTGELFF
TRBV27,TRBD2,TRBJ2-7,few,TGTGCCAGCAGTTTATCGATAGCGGGGAAGGCGTACGAGCAGTACTTC,CASSLSIAGKAYEQYF
TRBV29-1,TRBD1,TRBJ2-1,many,TGCAGCGTTGTGGGGACAGGGGACCACAATGAGCAGTTCTTC,CSVVGTGDHNEQFF
TRBV6-6,TRBD2,TRBJ2-1,-,TGTGCCAGCAGGGAGCGGGGGGAGTACAATGAGCAGTTCTTC,CASRERGEYNEQFF
TRBV5-1,-,TRBJ2-6,many,TGCGCCAGCAGCGATCCTACAGGGACTGGGGCCAACGTCCTGACTTTC,CASSDPTGTGANVLTF
TRBV7-3,-,TRBJ2-1,few,TGTGCCAGCAGCCTGAGGGCTAGGGGTGGGCAACACAATGAGCAGTTCTTC,CASSLRARGGQHNEQFF
TRBV6-6,-,TRBJ1-1,few,TGTGCCAGCAGTTACTCGCGTGGGGAAGCGAGCACTGAAGCTTTCTTT,CASSYSRGEASTEAFF
TRBV20-1,TRBD1,TRBJ1-6,few,TGCAGTGCTAGTGGACAGGGGGCATCCTATAATTCACCCCTCCACTTT,CSASGQGASYNSPLHF
TRBV18,-,TRBJ2-7,many,TGTGCCAGCTCACCCCGAGACAGGACCGGGTACGAGCAGTACTTC,CASSPRDRTGYEQYF
TRBV28,TRBD1,TRBJ1-2,-,TGTGCCAGCCTAACCCCACAGGGGGATCCAATCTATGGCTACACCTTC,CASLTPQGDPIYGYTF
TRBV5-1,TRBD2,TRBJ2-3,-,TGCGCCAGCAGCCTAAGACTAGCGCCAGATACGCAGTATTTT,CASSLRLAPDTQYF
TRBV20-1,-,TRBJ2-2,few,TGCAGTGCTAAACCTCTATACGGCAGCGGGGAGCTGTTTTTT,CSAKPLYGSGELFF
TRBV5-1,-,TRBJ2-7,-,TGCGCCAGCAGCTTGGATTTACGGCAGGGATCCTACGAGCAGTACTTC,CASSLDLRQGSYEQYF
TRBV20-1,TRBD1,TRBJ2-7,-,TGCAGGGCTACGGGACAGGCCAGTAGGTACTTC,CRATGQASRYF
TRBV27,-,TRBJ1-3,once,TGTGCCAGCAGTGCTGTTCGCGGAAACACCATATATTTT,CASSAVRGNTIYF
TRBV7-2,-,TRBJ1-1,few,TGTGCCAGCAGCTGGACCATCGACACCGCGGCCACTGAAGCTTTCTTT,CASSWTIDTAATEAFF
TRBV18,-,TRBJ2-6,many,TGTGCCAGCTCAGCAAAGGGGACGGCAAACTCTGGGGCCAACGTCCTGACTTTC,CASSAKGTANSGANVLTF
TRBV3-1,-,TRBJ1-2,few,TGTGCCAGCAGCCAGAGGCAGGCTAACTATGGCTACACCTTC,CASSQRQANYGYTF
TRBV9,-,TRBJ1-6,few,TGTGCCAGCAGCGTAGCTTTGACCGGGTTCGGTTCACCCCTCCACTTT,CASSVALTGFGSPLHF
TRBV28,-,TRBJ2-5,-,TGTGCCAGCAGCCTTAGAAATGGGCAGTACTTC,CASSLRNGQYF
TRBV4-1,-,TRBJ1-1,-,TGCGCCAGCAGCCAAGAGGGGGGAGGACTGTGGTCTGAAGCTTTCTTT,CASSQEGGGLWSEAFF
TRBV6-2/TRBV6-3,-,TRBJ1-5,-,TGTGCCAGCAGCCGAAACCCATGGGACATTGGAACCAATCAGCCCCAGCATTTT,CASSRNPWDIGTNQPQHF
TRBV20-1,TRBD1,TRBJ2-7,many,TGCAGTTTCTCCGCCAGTAGACAGGGCTCCTACGAGCAGTACTTC,CSFSASRQGSYEQYF
TRBV7-7,-,TRBJ1-1,few,TGTGCTAGTCAGCAGGGGCCGAACACTGAAGCTTTCTTT,CASQQGPNTEAFF
TRBV12-3/TRBV12-4,-,TRBJ2-7,-,TGTGCCAGTAGTCGGGACATTCAAGCGTACGAGCAGTACTTC,CASSRDIQAYEQYF
TRBV4-3,-,TRBJ2-5,few,TGCGCCAGCAGCCAAGACGCGGCAGGCCCCCCGGAGACCCAGTACTTC,CASSQDAAGPPETQYF
TRBV12-3/TRBV12-4,-,TRBJ2-5,many,TGTGCCAGCAGTTCCAGGGGAGGGACCCAGTACTTC,CASSSRGGTQYF
TRBV7-2,TRBD2,TRBJ2-1,-,TGTGCCAGCAGCTTAGAGGGCGGGGGGTCATTCAATGAGCAGTTCTTC,CASSLEGGGSFNEQFF
TRBV7-9,-,TRBJ1-4,-,TGTGCCAGCAGCTTAGAAGTCAGAACGGAAAAACTGTTTTTT,CASSLEVRTEKLFF
TRBV20-1,-,TRBJ1-6,few,TGCAGTGCTAGCATACCCAGGGAGTCCTATAATTCACCCCTCCACTTT,CSASIPRESYNSPLHF
TRBV5-1,-,TRBJ1-1,-,TGCGCCAGCAGCTTGGACCCCCCGTCTGAAGCTTTCTTT,CASSLDPPSEAFF
TRBV27,-,TRBJ2-7,few,TGTGCCACTGGTTCTCAGGGGCGGTTCTACGAGCAGTACTTC,CATGSQGRFYEQYF
TRBV6-5,-,TRBJ2-7,many,TGTGCCAGCAGCATACGGCCGGGTGTCTACGAGCAGTACTTC,CASSIRPGVYEQYF
TRBV5-1,-,TRBJ1-5,-,TGCGCCAGCAGCCCAGGGACCTCCTATCAGCAGCCCCAGCATTTT,CASSPGTSYQQPQHF
TRBV15,TRBD2,TRBJ2-5,many,TGTGCCACCAGCAGAGCGGGGGGACCCTTATACCAAGAGACCCAGTACTTC,CATSRAGGPLYQETQYF
TRBV20-1,-,TRBJ1-2,-,TGCAGTGCTAGAACGAGGGTGTCGAAGCTAGTTAGGGACTACACCTTC,CSARTRVSKLVRDYTF
TRBV10-3,-,TRBJ2-1,-,TGTGCCATCAGTGAAGGCGGGAATGAGCAGTTCTTC,CAISEGGNEQFF
TRBV29-1,-,TRBJ2-3,-,TGCAGCGGGGAGGCATCACGAGGGACAGATACGCAGTATTTT,CSGEASRGTDTQYF
TRBV19,-,TRBJ1-1,many,TGTGCCAGCAGCCGACAAGGAGATACTGAAGCTTTCTTT,CASSRQGDTEAFF
TRBV9,TRBD2,TRBJ2-1,few,TGTGCCAGCAGCGTGTGGGGACTACCTGGGGATGAGCGGTTCTTC,CASSVWGLPGDERFF